What follows describes a single T cell receptor (beta chain). This specimen belongs to a study of control samples from healthy donors and cancer patients. TCRdb's table, derived via immunoSEQ multiplex PCR, lists solely in-frame clones and lacks some. This sample has 54,000 or so clones; 85% to 95% occur once, and the top ten carry nearly 2.5%. Germline V gene sequence: CDR1 SGHRS, CDR2 YFSETQ. Trimming at V came to 1 base and at J to 4 bases, leaving 6 bases not matched to a gene. The CDR3 has 17 residues. The chain is built from TRBV5-1 and TRBJ1-6; the match to TRBD1 covers 9 bases. The receptor comes from a man aged 25 to 40 in good health. Input material: blood. The CDR3 DNA reads as TGCGCCAGCAGCTTGACAGGGGGCGCGAATTATAATTCACCCCTCCACTTT. It encodes CASSLTGGANYNSPLHF.